This T cell receptor beta chain was recorded in a study of OX40 agonist ivuxolimab in advanced cancers. The wider study: In this cohort, patients received ivuxolimab, an agonistic anti-OX40 (CD134) antibody. Cohort: 75% to 90% men, mean age roughly 60, aged about 20 to 79. General study results and limits: More expanded clones were found, on average, in CD8+ than in CD4+ T cells. Dose levels from 0.1 to 3.0 mg/kg saw CD4+ and CD8+ blood T cells expand clonally by week 6.

Of note for this clone: Its matching antigen is unknown.

Germline V lookup: CDR1 LNHDA, CDR2 SQIVND (reference sequence). This CDR3 comprises 12 residues. Trimming removed 8 bases from V and 1 base from J, with 9 bases in between. Using immunoSEQ multiplex PCR, the repertoire was profiled, and TCRdb retains in-frame clones only, with some absent. The repertoire holds around 120,000 clones, with around 89% as singletons. The material was CD4+ or CD8+ T cells sorted from blood, obtained in a trial of the OX40 agonist ivuxolimab. This clonotype was obtained from an adult with an advanced solid tumor such as melanoma, head and neck, liver or kidney cancer. The rearrangement uses TRBV19 and TRBJ2-7; D is uncertain. The CDR3 DNA sequence: TGTGCCAGTTCCACTTATTCCTACGAGCAGTACTTC. Its protein product is CASSTYSYEQYF. The full variable domain, completed using reference TRBV19 and TRBJ2-7, is DGGITQSPKYLFRKEGQNVTLSCEQNLNHDAMYWYRQDPGQGLRLIYYSQIVNDFQKGDIAEGYSVSREKKESFPLTVTSAQKNPTAFYLCASSTYSYEQYFGPGTRLTVT.